The source of this T cell receptor (beta chain) is a study of regulatory T cells in long-lasting Graves disease. Study overall: Antithyroid drug use was under 3 months in newly diagnosed Graves' patients.

As for time point: newly diagnosed GD, antithyroid drugs for less than 3 months. From PBMCs, RNA was extracted and then used to make the TCR library. Building of the TCR beta libraries involved iRepertoire HTBI primers and Arm-PCR of CDR3 regions. TCRdb called the multiplex PCR reads again in MiXCR, with one record for every CDR3 protein. This sample carries a few hundred thousand distinct CDR3 sequences, 15% to 20% of them seen once, and the ten largest clones take around 15%. This CDR3 has 15 amino acids. Germline V CDR1 and CDR2: MNHEY, SMNVEV (reference sequence). V lost 3 bases, J lost 5 bases, and 16 bases lay in between. This clonotype showed up many times. The same specimen was also included in a second study, on T cells in Graves' hyperthyroidism and ophthalmopathy. As that study records: If no ophthalmopathy progression occurred within 18 months, Graves' hyperthyroidism was stable. During a first-round RT-PCR of the TCR CDR3, the HTBI primer set was used. The model anticipated ophthalmopathy a median around six months pre-onset.

Sequencing used peripheral blood mononuclear cells (PBMCs), obtained at new diagnosis, from a patient treated with antithyroid drugs. The receptor was derived from a woman younger than 45 with Graves disease. The chain uses TRBV27 and TRBJ2-5; D is possibly TRBD2 (5 bases). This CDR3 is CASSFRAPPGETQYF. The CDR3 DNA is TGTGCCAGCAGTTTCCGGGCTCCTCCGGGGGAGACCCAGTACTTC.